Included here is one TCR beta chain sequence, with context. Antigen: not known. The record originates from a study of Ad26.COV2.S vaccination and SARS-CoV-2 variants. The wider study: Ad26.COV2.S was injected intramuscularly once or twice, 56 days apart.

The CDR3 loop spans 16 amino acids. V lost 1 base and J lost 0, with 12 bases in between. Germline CDR1 SGHRS, CDR2 YFSETQ. Findings and caveats of the study: Measurement of non-spike TCR breadth gave similar results in vaccine and placebo recipients. After vaccination, reports described spike-specific CD8+ and CD4+ T cell responses as showing substantial breadth. Using TCR breadth and depth analyses may have led to underestimated total T cell responses.

Repertoires were generated with immunoSEQ multiplex PCR, while TCRdb's copy carries only in-frame clones and drops some. Here the sample spans roughly 680,000 clones, roughly 90% being singletons. Treatment of the sample: approximately 18 received Ad26.COV2.S at low or high dose, single or two shots; about 5 received placebo; per-sample allocation not given. Day 63 following the first vaccine or placebo injection was when the samples were taken. This specimen consisted of peripheral blood, obtained in a trial of Ad26.COV2.S vaccine versus placebo. The chain uses TRBV5-1 and TRBJ2-3, with D unclear. The source is a person between 18 and 65 years old who received the Ad26.COV2.S COVID-19 vaccine or a placebo. The CDR3 DNA reads TGCGCCAGCAGCTTGCTAGACCCGGCTAGCACAGATACGCAGTATTTT. Protein product: CASSLLDPASTDTQYF.